The source of this TCR beta chain is a study of T cell clones after liver transplantation. Overall study: Apart from a few HCV-positive recipients, transplants were for non-autoimmune, non-viral reasons. Study-wide results and caveats: Migration into the graft, not deletion, may explain lost graft donor-reactive T cells.

Libraries were prepared by immunoSEQ multiplex PCR; TCRdb keeps only in-frame clonotypes and omits some of them. Here the sample spans roughly 97,000 clones, around four fifths being singletons. On this clone itself: What it binds is not known.

The TCR comes from a human donor who received a liver transplant. The sequencing here drew on CD4+ T cells from blood, taken before liver transplant.

CDR3 sequence: CASRQNSGRNSETQYF. For the CDR3, the DNA is TGCGCCAGCAGACAGAATAGCGGGAGAAATTCCGAGACCCAGTACTTC. The chain couples TRBV5-1 to TRBJ2-5; 9 bases line up with TRBD2. This CDR3 has 16 amino acids. The V gene's germline CDR1 is SGHRS and CDR2 YFSETQ. With V trimmed by 5 bases and J by 5 bases, 13 bases remained unmatched. The full variable domain, rest sourced from reference TRBV5-1 and TRBJ2-5, is KAGVTQTPRYLIKTRGQQVTLSCSPISGHRSVSWYQQTPGQGLQFLFEYFSETQRNKGNFPGRFSGRQFSNSRSEMNVSTLELGDSALYLCASRQNSGRNSETQYFGPGTRLLVL.